Each of the 28 T cell receptor beta chains below was sequenced from the same sample in a study of blood T cell repertoires in COVID-19. TCRdb's copy holds only in-frame clones and misses some; the assay was immunoSEQ multiplex PCR. The sample records roughly 250,000 clones, 83% being singletons. Material: peripheral blood. The receptor set was obtained from a human donor in a cohort sampled during active COVID-19.

The rearrangement uses TRBV7-2 and TRBJ2-3; TRBD1 matches at 9 bases. This CDR3 is built from 15 residues. With 5 bases clipped from V and 5 bases from J, the junction kept 8 bases outside the gene matches. Germline-derived CDR1 and CDR2 are SGHTA and FQGNSA. The CDR3 sequence: CASSPARDRVDTQYF. The CDR3 bases are TGTGCCAGCAGCCCCGCCCGGGACAGGGTAGATACGCAGTATTTT. Combining the CDR3 with reference TRBV7-2 and TRBJ2-3 gives the whole variable domain GAGVSQSPSNKVTEKGKDVELRCDPISGHTALYWYRQSLGQGLEFLIYFQGNSAPDKSGLPSDRFSAERTGGSVSTLTIQRTQQEDSAVYLCASSPARDRVDTQYFGPGTRLTVL.

V and J are TRBV6-5 and TRBJ1-3, with D maybe TRBD1 (5 bases). The germline V gene has CDR1 MNHEY and CDR2 SVGAGI. The CDR3 contains 15 residues. V lost 6 bases, J lost 0 bases, and 12 bases lay in between. CDR3 in amino acids: CASRSTASSGNTIYF. The CDR3 region has the DNA TGTGCCAGCAGATCGACAGCGAGCTCTGGAAACACCATATATTTT.

Only one count was recorded for this clone. The chain uses TRBV3-1 (or the pseudogene TRBV3-2) and TRBJ1-6, with D perhaps TRBD1 (6 bases). This CDR3 spans 14 amino acids. Germline-derived CDR1 and CDR2 are LGHDT and YNNKEL (reference sequence). V dropped 4 bases and J dropped 6 bases, with 10 bases sitting between them. CDR3 region: CASSPRTANSPLHF. CDR3 bases: TGTGCCAGCAGCCCCAGGACAGCTAATTCACCCCTCCACTTT.

The chain uses TRBV7-3 and TRBJ1-1; TRBD1 is a possible D gene (6 bases). Germline CDR1 SGHTA, CDR2 FQGTGA. This CDR3 spans 13 amino acids. The V end lost 5 bases, the J end lost 8 bases, and 15 bases lay between the germline ends. The CDR3 sequence: CASSTAAQGEAFF. The CDR3 region has the DNA TGTGCCAGCAGCACAGCGGCACAGGGCGAAGCTTTCTTT.

The V gene is TRBV11-3, the J gene TRBJ2-3; tentatively, D is TRBD2 (5 bases). V lost 1 base and J 10 bases, leaving 24 bases between the germline ends. Germline V lookup: CDR1 SGHNT, CDR2 YENEEA. The CDR3 runs 17 residues. The DNA of the CDR3 is TGTGCCAGCAGCTTAGTATCCCCCGGGGTAAGCTTACGCCCGCAGTATTTT. The encoded protein is CASSLVSPGVSLRPQYF.

This clone has more than one count but fewer than ten. The rearrangement uses TRBV20-1 and TRBJ2-7; no clear D. The CDR3 runs 10 residues. CDR1 and CDR2 (germline): DFQATT, SNEGSKA (reference sequence). Trimming stripped 3 bases from V and 6 bases from J, with 6 bases between. For the CDR3, the DNA is TGCAGTGCTAGCTCCGGCGAGCAGTACTTC. It codes for CSASSGEQYF.

The chain employs TRBV4-2 and TRBJ2-5; no reliable D call. Trimming stripped 0 bases from V and 4 bases from J, with 3 bases between. CDR1 and CDR2 from the germline V gene are LGHNA and YNFKEQ. This CDR3 is 12 amino acids long. The CDR3 DNA follows: TGTGCCAGCAGCCAAGATAGAGAGACCCAGTACTTC. Residues: CASSQDRETQYF.

The rearrangement joins TRBV29-1 to TRBJ2-1; 8 positions agree with TRBD1. Germline CDR1 reads SQVTM; CDR2 reads ANQGSEA. The CDR3 extends over 12 amino acids. The V segment lost 6 bases and the J segment 6 bases; nucleotides outside the gene matches: 4. The CDR3 DNA reads TGCAGCGTCGACAGGGGAGGCAATGAGCAGTTCTTC. Translating it yields CSVDRGGNEQFF.

The V and J genes are TRBV2 and TRBJ2-5; TRBD2 agrees at 7 bases. Losses at the gene ends were 5 bases for V and 2 bases for J; bases not matched to a gene: 5. Germline lookup yields CDR1 SNHLY and CDR2 FYNNEI. The CDR3 runs 14 residues. Here the CDR3 reads CASSPLAVQETQYF. In DNA, the CDR3 is TGTGCCAGCAGTCCCCTAGCGGTACAAGAGACCCAGTACTTC.

The chain uses TRBV24-1 and TRBJ2-5; 7 bases are shared with TRBD1. The CDR3 runs to 15 residues. The ends lost 2 bases at V and 2 bases at J; junction bases unmatched: 4. Germline V CDR1 and CDR2: KGHDR, SFDVKD. The chain's CDR3 is CATSDSGTAQETQYF. CDR3 bases: TGTGCCACCAGTGATTCCGGGACAGCACAAGAGACCCAGTACTTC.

This clone came up once. The genes are TRBV5-1 and TRBJ2-2; D possibly corresponds to TRBD2 (5 bases). The CDR3 loop spans 16 amino acids. V lost 0 bases and J 5 bases, leaving 14 bases between the germline ends. Germline V CDR1 and CDR2: SGHRS, YFSETQ. CDR3 sequence (DNA): TGCGCCAGCAGCTTGGCCGGGTCCCGAGGGACCGGGGAGCTGTTTTTT. Protein sequence: CASSLAGSRGTGELFF.

The chain employs TRBV7-9 and TRBJ1-5; 7 bases match TRBD1. Germline values: CDR1 SEHNR, CDR2 FQNEAQ (reference sequence). Trimming at V came to 4 bases and at J to 4 bases, leaving 10 bases not matched to a gene. The CDR3 extends over 16 amino acids. DNA of the CDR3: TGTGCCAGCAGCTCACTGACAGGGAAGGGGAATCAGCCCCAGCATTTT. Its translation: CASSSLTGKGNQPQHF. Supplemented by reference TRBV7-9 and TRBJ1-5, the full variable domain reads DTGVSQNPRHKITKRGQNVTFRCDPISEHNRLYWYRQTLGQGPEFLTYFQNEAQLEKSRLLSDRFSAERPKGSFSTLEIQRTEQGDSAMYLCASSSLTGKGNQPQHFGDGTRLSIL.

The rearrangement joins TRBV27 to TRBJ2-3; 10 bases agree with TRBD1. The CDR3 is 16 residues long. V was pared by 5 bases and J by 5 bases, with 10 bases of the junction left unmatched. The germline CDR1 and CDR2 sequences are MNHEY and SMNVEV (reference sequence). CDR3 in amino acids: CASSVLPGTGEDTQYF. As DNA, the CDR3 is TGTGCCAGCAGTGTCCTCCCCGGGACAGGGGAAGATACGCAGTATTTT.

The rearrangement links TRBV24-1 to TRBJ2-5; a weak D match, TRBD2 (5 bases). V gave up 5 bases and J gave up 3 bases, with 9 bases separating them. The CDR3 covers 13 residues. Germline CDR1 is KGHDR and CDR2 is SFDVKD. CDR3 sequence (DNA): TGTGCCACCAGTGCGACGGGGAAAGAGACCCAGTACTTC. Its translation is CATSATGKETQYF.

This sequence joins TRBV5-1 and TRBJ2-7; 8 bases fit TRBD2. Germline CDR1 reads SGHRS; CDR2 reads YFSETQ. Trimming took 0 bases from V and 3 from J; bases not matched to a gene: 20. This CDR3 spans 20 amino acids. The CDR3 loop reads CASSLVAGRPSNPKYYEQYF. CDR3 coding DNA: TGCGCCAGCAGCTTGGTAGCGGGACGACCCTCGAACCCGAAATACTACGAGCAGTACTTC.

This clone occurred once. The chain is built from TRBV7-2 and TRBJ2-3, with TRBD2 identical over 10 bases. The CDR3 has 17 amino acids. Trimming took 2 bases from V and 4 from J; bases not matched to a gene: 9. The germline V gene encodes CDR1 SGHTA and CDR2 FQGNSA. CDR3 bases: TGTGCCAGCAGCTTACGAAGCGGGGGGGCCGGGGCAGATACGCAGTATTTT. This encodes CASSLRSGGAGADTQYF.

This chain joins TRBV19 and TRBJ2-5; TRBD2 is a possible D gene (6 bases). V lost 5 bases and J lost 2, with 9 bases in between. Germline V gene data show CDR1 as LNHDA and CDR2 as SQIVND (reference sequence). CDR3 length: 13 amino acids. CDR3: CASSGRLQETQYF. The CDR3 DNA is TGTGCCAGTAGTGGGAGGTTACAAGAGACCCAGTACTTC. Drawing the rest from reference TRBV19 and TRBJ2-5, the complete variable domain is DGGITQSPKYLFRKEGQNVTLSCEQNLNHDAMYWYRQDPGQGLRLIYYSQIVNDFQKGDIAEGYSVSREKKESFPLTVTSAQKNPTAFYLCASSGRLQETQYFGPGTRLLVL.

This sequence joins TRBV6-4 and TRBJ1-1; 8 bases align to TRBD1. J gave up 4 bases and V 1 base, and 2 bases lay outside the gene matches. Per the germline V gene, CDR1 is MRHNA and CDR2 is SNTAGT. The CDR3 runs 14 residues. As DNA, the CDR3 is TGTGCCAGCAGTGACTACACAGGGGGCACTGAAGCTTTCTTT. Its translation: CASSDYTGGTEAFF.

Concerning this clone itself: Additional DNA sequences in this sample encode the identical CDR3. The chain recombines TRBV14 with TRBJ2-2; D call uncertain. Per the germline V gene, CDR1 is SGHDN and CDR2 is FVKESK. The V end was cut by 0 bases, the J end by 5 bases, with 4 bases between. The CDR3 has 13 amino acids. The CDR3 spells CASSQELTGELFF. In DNA form, the CDR3 reads TGTGCCAGCAGCCAAGAACTAACCGGGGAGCTGTTTTTT.

This clone was recorded a few times. The genes are TRBV6-1 and TRBJ2-1; 8 bases align to TRBD1. CDR3 length equals 17 residues. Trimming cost V 2 bases and J 2 bases; bases outside gene matches: 8. Germline CDR1 MNHNS, CDR2 SASEGT. In nucleotides, the CDR3 is TGTGCCAGCAGTGAAATTGGGACAGGAATCACCTACAATGAGCAGTTCTTC. Its protein product is CASSEIGTGITYNEQFF.

This clone was seen just once. As DNA, the CDR3 is TGTGCCAGCACCCTCAGGGGACAGGGGGGTTACGAGCAGTACTTC. Translating gives CASTLRGQGGYEQYF. V usage is TRBV6-5 and J usage is TRBJ2-7; 11 bases agree with TRBD1. This CDR3 spans 15 amino acids. Germline assignment: CDR1 MNHEY and CDR2 SVGAGI. V was clipped by 7 bases and J by 4 bases; unmatched bases: 9.

This clone was seen only a few times. The rearrangement links TRBV11-1 to TRBJ2-1; TRBD2 aligns across 8 bases. This CDR3 is built from 16 residues. Germline V CDR1 and CDR2: SGHAT, FQDESV (reference sequence). V lost 5 bases, J lost 9 bases, and 15 bases stayed unmatched. CDR3 residues: CASSHTGGLAPTEQFF. The CDR3 region has the DNA TGTGCCAGCAGCCATACGGGGGGGCTGGCCCCTACTGAGCAGTTCTTC.

This sequence joins TRBV19 and TRBJ1-5, with TRBD1 identical over 7 bases. The CDR3 consists of 16 residues. J was trimmed by 4 bases and V by 4 bases; bases with no gene match: 10. CDR1 and CDR2 from the germline V gene are LNHDA and SQIVND (reference sequence). The CDR3 DNA follows: TGTGCCAGTAGTACTCTCACGACAGGGACTAATCAGCCCCAGCATTTT. It specifies CASSTLTTGTNQPQHF.

In this sample, this clone turned up a few times. The V and J genes are TRBV18 and TRBJ1-3; D is perhaps TRBD1 (6 bases). Germline V gene sequence: CDR1 KGHSH, CDR2 LQKENI. Trimming left V 3 bases short and J 4 bases short, with 7 bases between. This CDR3 comprises 13 residues. Here the CDR3 reads CASSPTGGNTIYF. The CDR3 DNA follows: TGTGCCAGCTCACCTACAGGGGGAAACACCATATATTTT.

The V and J genes are TRBV9 and TRBJ1-1, with 7 bases fitting TRBD1. The CDR3 runs 14 residues. J gave up 1 base and V 3 bases, and 3 bases lay outside the gene matches. Germline V gives CDR1 SGDLS, CDR2 YYNGEE. In nucleotides, the CDR3 is TGTGCCAGCAGCGGGGGACAGCCGAACACTGAAGCTTTCTTT. It yields the protein CASSGGQPNTEAFF.

Turning to this clone: This specimen includes other DNA sequences encoding the same CDR3. This chain links TRBV18 with TRBJ2-1; D unclear. CDR1 is KGHSH, CDR2 LQKENI, per germline. Trimming pared 3 bases from V and 7 bases from J, leaving 4 bases between. The length of the CDR3 is 11 residues. The CDR3 is CASSPENEQFF. CDR3 coding DNA: TGTGCCAGCTCACCCGAGAATGAGCAGTTCTTC.

This clone was recorded only once. The rearrangement joins TRBV11-2 to TRBJ1-2; D unclear. The CDR3 totals 15 residues. Germline loops: CDR1 SGHAT, CDR2 FQNNGV. The germline V and J ends were trimmed by 1 base and 4 bases, with 13 bases remaining between them. CDR3 DNA: TGTGCCAGCAGCTTAGGGGAGGGTAGCAGCTATGGCTACACCTTC. It specifies CASSLGEGSSYGYTF.

About this clone: Other DNA sequences of this sample code for an identical CDR3. V gene TRBV5-1 combines with J gene TRBJ2-1; 8 positions agree with TRBD1. Germline assignment: CDR1 SGHRS and CDR2 YFSETQ. J was trimmed by 7 bases and V by 0 bases; bases with no gene match: 3. This CDR3 spans 14 amino acids. CDR3 DNA: TGCGCCAGCAGCTTGGGACAGGGGCGAAATGAGCAGTTCTTC. Protein product: CASSLGQGRNEQFF.